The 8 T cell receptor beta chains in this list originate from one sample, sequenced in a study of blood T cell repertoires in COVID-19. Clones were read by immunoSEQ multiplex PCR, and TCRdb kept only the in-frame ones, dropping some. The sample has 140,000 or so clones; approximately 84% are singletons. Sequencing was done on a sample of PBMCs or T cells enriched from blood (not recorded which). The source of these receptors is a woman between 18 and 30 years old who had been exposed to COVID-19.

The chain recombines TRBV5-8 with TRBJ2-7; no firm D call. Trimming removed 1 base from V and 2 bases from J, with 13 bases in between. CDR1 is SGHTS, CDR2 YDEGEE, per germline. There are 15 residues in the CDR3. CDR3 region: CASSLLTADPYEQYF. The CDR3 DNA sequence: TGTGCCAGCAGCTTGTTAACGGCGGATCCCTACGAGCAGTACTTC.

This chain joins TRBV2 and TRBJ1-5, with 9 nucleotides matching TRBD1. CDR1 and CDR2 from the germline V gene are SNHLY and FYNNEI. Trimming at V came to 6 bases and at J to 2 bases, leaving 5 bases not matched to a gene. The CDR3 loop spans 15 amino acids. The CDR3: CASRAGTGRNQPQHF. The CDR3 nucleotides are TGTGCCAGCAGGGCCGGGACAGGGCGCAATCAGCCCCAGCATTTT.

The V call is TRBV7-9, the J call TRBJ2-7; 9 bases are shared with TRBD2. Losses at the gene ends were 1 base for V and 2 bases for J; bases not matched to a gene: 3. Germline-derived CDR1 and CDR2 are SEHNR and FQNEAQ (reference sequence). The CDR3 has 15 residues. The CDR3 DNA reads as TGTGCCAGCAGCTTAGGTAGCGGGAGAGCCTACGAGCAGTACTTC. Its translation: CASSLGSGRAYEQYF.

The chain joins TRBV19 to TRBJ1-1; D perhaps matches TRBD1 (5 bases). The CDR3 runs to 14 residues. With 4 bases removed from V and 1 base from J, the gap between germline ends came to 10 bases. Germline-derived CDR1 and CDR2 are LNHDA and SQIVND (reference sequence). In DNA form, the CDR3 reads TGTGCCAGTAGTACCCAAGGGGCGAACACTGAAGCTTTCTTT. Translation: CASSTQGANTEAFF.

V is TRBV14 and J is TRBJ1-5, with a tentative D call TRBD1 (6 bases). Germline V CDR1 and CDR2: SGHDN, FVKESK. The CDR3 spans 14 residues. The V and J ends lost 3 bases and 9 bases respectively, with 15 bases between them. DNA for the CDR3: TGTGCCAGCAGCCAGCGACAGGTATCGCCGCCCCAGCATTTT. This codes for CASSQRQVSPPQHF.

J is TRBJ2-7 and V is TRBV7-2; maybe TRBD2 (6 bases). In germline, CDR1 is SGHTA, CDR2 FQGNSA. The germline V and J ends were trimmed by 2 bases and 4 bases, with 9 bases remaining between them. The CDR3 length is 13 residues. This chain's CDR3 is CASSLIGGYEQYF. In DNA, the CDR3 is TGTGCCAGCAGCTTAATTGGAGGGTACGAGCAGTACTTC.

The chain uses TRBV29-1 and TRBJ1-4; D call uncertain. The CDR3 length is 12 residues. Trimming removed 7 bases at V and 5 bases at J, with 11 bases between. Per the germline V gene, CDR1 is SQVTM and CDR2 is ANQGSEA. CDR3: CSGGGGNEKLFF. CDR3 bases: TGCAGCGGGGGAGGCGGGAATGAAAAACTGTTTTTT.

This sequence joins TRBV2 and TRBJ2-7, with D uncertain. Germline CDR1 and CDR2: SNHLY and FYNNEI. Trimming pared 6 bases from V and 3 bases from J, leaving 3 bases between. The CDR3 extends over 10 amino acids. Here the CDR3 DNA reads TGTGCCAGCAGCCTCTACGAGCAGTACTTC. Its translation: CASSLYEQYF.